The 19 T cell receptor beta chains given below trace back to one sample, sequenced in a study of beta chain features in type 1 diabetes listed by TCRdb under 2018. Library creation used the immunoSEQ multiplex PCR assay. The High Capacity cDNA Reverse Transcription Kit was used to reverse transcribe all of the isolated RNA, meaning that expressed TCRB transcripts were what got sequenced. The table comes from immuneACCESS by way of TCRdb, which keeps in-frame sequences with V and J called. Part of the clones is missing from these tables; in studies checked, under half for an unresolved V gene and the rest for unknown reasons. The sample table shows around 200,000 clones, and 10% to 15% are seen once. Of the sample, 0.55% to 0.8% falls within the top ten clones. The sequenced sample was central memory CD4+ T cells from blood. Receptor source: a woman between 18 and 30 years old in good health.

The chain couples TRBV5-4 to TRBJ2-2, with D tentatively TRBD1 (8 bases). Between the trimmed V and J ends, which lost 4 bases and 7 bases, there was a span of 20 bases. Germline V gene sequence: CDR1 SGHNT, CDR2 YYREEE (reference sequence). This CDR3 contains 16 residues. The CDR3 nucleotides are TGTGCCAGCAGCGAGTCGACAGGGGACTACGGCGGGGAGCTGTTTTTT. It encodes CASSESTGDYGGELFF. The variable domain in full, with the rest retrieved from reference TRBV5-4 and TRBJ2-2, is ETGVTQSPTHLIKTRGQQVTLRCSSQSGHNTVSWYQQALGQGPQFIFQYYREEENGRGNFPPRFSGLQFPNYSSELNVNALELDDSALYLCASSESTGDYGGELFFGEGSRLTVL.

This clone has a handful of counts. The rearrangement joins TRBV27 to TRBJ2-4, with D unclear. Germline CDR1 is MNHEY and CDR2 is SMNVEV (reference sequence). The V gene lost 4 bases and the J gene lost 0 bases, with 10 bases spanning the gap. This CDR3 is 15 amino acids long. The CDR3: CASSSPNIAKNIQYF. The CDR3 DNA reads TGTGCCAGCAGTTCCCCGAACATAGCCAAAAACATTCAGTACTTC.

The rearrangement links TRBV7-2 to TRBJ1-2; the match to TRBD1 covers 8 bases. Per the germline V gene, CDR1 is SGHTA and CDR2 is FQGNSA. V lost 1 base to trimming and J lost 8 bases; unmatched junction nucleotides: 9. This CDR3 region has 15 residues. As DNA, the CDR3 is TGTGCCAGCAGCTTAGAGGCGACAGGGGTACGGGGCTACACCTTC. Its translation is CASSLEATGVRGYTF.

This clone occurred a few times. The chain links TRBV5-6 to TRBJ2-2, with D uncertain. This CDR3 spans 13 amino acids. Trimming took 0 bases from V and 6 from J, leaving 6 bases between them. CDR1 is SGHDT and CDR2 is YYEEEE in the germline V gene. DNA of the CDR3: TGTGCCAGCAGCTTGGAGTCGGCCGGGGAGCTGTTTTTT. This sequence encodes CASSLESAGELFF.

This clone was detected ten times or more. This sequence joins TRBV4-1 and TRBJ2-1; perhaps TRBD2 as D (6 bases). CDR1 MGHRA and CDR2 YSYEKL come from the germline V gene. The CDR3 runs to 17 residues. The V and J ends lost 0 bases and 9 bases respectively, with 21 bases between them. CDR3 protein: CASSQDPGTYLGGEQFF. DNA of the CDR3: TGCGCCAGCAGCCAAGATCCAGGGACTTATTTGGGGGGTGAGCAGTTCTTC.

The chain has TRBV28 and TRBJ2-7, with 13 positions matching TRBD2. Germline V gene sequence: CDR1 MDHEN, CDR2 SYDVKM. V shed 7 bases, J shed 3 bases, and the junction held 6 bases outside the gene matches. The CDR3 spans 15 residues. The CDR3 reads CASTKWTSGGYEQYF. The CDR3 DNA reads TGTGCCAGCACCAAATGGACTAGCGGGGGCTACGAGCAGTACTTC.

This clone has a handful of counts. J is TRBJ2-6 and V is TRBV27; 8 positions match TRBD1. CDR1 and CDR2 from the germline V gene are MNHEY and SMNVEV (reference sequence). V shed 5 bases, J shed 0 bases, and the junction held 6 bases outside the gene matches. The CDR3 totals 17 residues. The CDR3 protein is CASSRQGLTSGANVLTF. As DNA, the CDR3 is TGTGCCAGCAGTCGACAGGGGCTAACCTCTGGGGCCAACGTCCTGACTTTC.

V and J are TRBV10-3 and TRBJ2-5; perhaps TRBD2 as D (5 bases). The end of the DNA fits TRBJ2-7 better, so the J call may be wrong. The CDR3 consists of 17 residues. The V gene's germline CDR1 is ENHRY and CDR2 SYGVKD. The CDR3, as DNA: TGTGCCATCAGTGGGTCAGGAGGACTGCTAACGGGGTACGAGCAGTACTTC. As protein: CAISGSGGLLTGYEQYF.

This chain uses TRBV11-2 with TRBJ1-2; 9 bases agree with TRBD1. Trimming at V came to 5 bases and at J to 2 bases, leaving 6 bases not matched to a gene. The CDR3 is 15 amino acids. CDR1 and CDR2 (germline): SGHAT, FQNNGV. For the CDR3, the DNA is TGTGCCAGCAGCCAACCCGGACAGGGGAACTATGGCTACACCTTC. Its protein is CASSQPGQGNYGYTF.

The chain has TRBV4-3 and TRBJ2-5, with D maybe TRBD2 (6 bases). CDR3 length equals 19 residues. The V and J ends lost 1 base and 2 bases respectively, with 23 bases between them. Germline loops: CDR1 LGHNA, CDR2 YSLEER. The CDR3 loop is CASSQAPLGSGSNQETQYF. CDR3 DNA sequence: TGCGCCAGCAGCCAAGCCCCTCTGGGGAGCGGGTCCAATCAAGAGACCCAGTACTTC.

This sequence joins TRBV4-1 and TRBJ2-3; 7 bases match TRBD1. The V and J ends lost 1 base and 3 bases, in that order; junction bases with no gene match: 4. The germline CDR1 and CDR2 sequences are MGHRA and YSYEKL. CDR3 length equals 15 residues. DNA for the CDR3: TGCGCCAGCAGCCAAGTTAGCAGGGGGACAGATACGCAGTATTTT. It specifies CASSQVSRGTDTQYF.

The chain uses TRBV16 and TRBJ2-3; D gene ambiguous. The CDR3 loop spans 14 amino acids. V dropped 4 bases and J dropped 0 bases, with 8 bases sitting between them. Germline V gene sequence: CDR1 KGHSY, CDR2 FQNENV. CDR3 DNA: TGTGCCAGCAGCCGCCAACAAAGCACAGATACGCAGTATTTT. Its translation is CASSRQQSTDTQYF. Full variable domain (remainder filled in from reference TRBV16 and TRBJ2-3): GEEVAQTPKHLVRGEGQKAKLYCAPIKGHSYVFWYQQVLKNEFKFLISFQNENVFDETGMPKERFSAKCLPNSPCSLEIQATKLEDSAVYFCASSRQQSTDTQYFGPGTRLTVL.

The chain has TRBV28 and TRBJ2-1; weak D call: TRBD1 (5 bases). The V end was cut by 3 bases, the J end by 6 bases, with 12 bases between. Germline CDR1 reads MDHEN; CDR2 reads SYDVKM. The CDR3 contains 14 residues. Written as DNA, the CDR3 is TGTGCCAGCAGTTTGGGTGACAGACCCAATGAGCAGTTCTTC. Amino acid sequence: CASSLGDRPNEQFF.

The CDR3, as DNA: TGCGCCAGCAGCCCTCTGACTAGTGGAGTCCAAGAGACCCAGTACTTC. Residues: CASSPLTSGVQETQYF. The chain joins TRBV5-1 to TRBJ2-5; a weak D match, TRBD2 (6 bases). Trimming removed 4 bases at V and 1 base at J, with 17 bases between. The germline CDR1 and CDR2 sequences are SGHRS and YFSETQ. CDR3 size: 16 residues.

In this sample, this clone turned up a few times. At one end the junction does not follow the germline gene, possibly because of a read error. The sample contains more than one DNA sequence encoding this CDR3. The chain is built from TRBV18 and TRBJ1-5; 8 positions agree with TRBD1. CDR3 length: 13 amino acids. Germline CDR1 is KGHSH and CDR2 is LQKENI. CDR3 protein: CASSQGENQPQHF. In DNA form, the CDR3 reads TGTGCCAGTTCACAGGGGGAGAATCAGCCCCAGCATTTT.

This clone was counted a few times. Additional DNA sequences in this sample encode the identical CDR3. The V call is TRBV10-3, the J call TRBJ1-2; D remains unclear. Germline V gives CDR1 ENHRY, CDR2 SYGVKD. The CDR3 extends over 13 amino acids. Trimming cost V 0 bases and J 3 bases, with 5 bases left between them. CDR3 sequence: CAISESRDYGYTF. The CDR3 DNA sequence: TGTGCCATCAGTGAGTCTAGAGACTATGGCTACACCTTC.

This clone came up a few times. The rearrangement links TRBV7-2 to TRBJ2-4, with D possibly being TRBD2 (6 bases). This CDR3 has 15 residues. The V end lost 4 bases, the J end lost 7 bases, and 17 bases lay between the germline ends. Germline V CDR1 and CDR2: SGHTA, FQGNSA. The chain's CDR3 is CASSSYRGTGNIQYF. CDR3 nucleotide sequence: TGTGCCAGCAGCTCCTACCGCGGGACTGGGAACATTCAGTACTTC.

This clone appeared a few times. In DNA, the CDR3 is TGTGCCAGTAGTCAACTGACAGGGGCGGGTGATCAGCCCCAGCATTTT. Translating gives CASSQLTGAGDQPQHF. The genes are TRBV19 and TRBJ1-5, with 8 bases aligning to TRBD1. V was pared by 5 bases and J by 5 bases, with 11 bases of the junction left unmatched. Germline CDR1 reads LNHDA; CDR2 reads SQIVND (reference sequence). This CDR3 spans 16 amino acids. Full variable domain (rest looked up from reference TRBV19 and TRBJ1-5): DGGITQSPKYLFRKEGQNVTLSCEQNLNHDAMYWYRQDPGQGLRLIYYSQIVNDFQKGDIAEGYSVSREKKESFPLTVTSAQKNPTAFYLCASSQLTGAGDQPQHFGDGTRLSIL.

This clone was seen a few times. This chain connects TRBV6-6 to TRBJ2-1, with TRBD1 matching over 7 bases. V lost 6 bases, J lost 5 bases, and 4 bases stayed unmatched. Germline assignment: CDR1 MNHNY and CDR2 SVGAGI (reference sequence). The CDR3 is 13 residues long. The CDR3 reads CASSPTGDNEQFF. The CDR3 DNA sequence: TGTGCCAGCAGCCCAACAGGGGACAATGAGCAGTTCTTC.